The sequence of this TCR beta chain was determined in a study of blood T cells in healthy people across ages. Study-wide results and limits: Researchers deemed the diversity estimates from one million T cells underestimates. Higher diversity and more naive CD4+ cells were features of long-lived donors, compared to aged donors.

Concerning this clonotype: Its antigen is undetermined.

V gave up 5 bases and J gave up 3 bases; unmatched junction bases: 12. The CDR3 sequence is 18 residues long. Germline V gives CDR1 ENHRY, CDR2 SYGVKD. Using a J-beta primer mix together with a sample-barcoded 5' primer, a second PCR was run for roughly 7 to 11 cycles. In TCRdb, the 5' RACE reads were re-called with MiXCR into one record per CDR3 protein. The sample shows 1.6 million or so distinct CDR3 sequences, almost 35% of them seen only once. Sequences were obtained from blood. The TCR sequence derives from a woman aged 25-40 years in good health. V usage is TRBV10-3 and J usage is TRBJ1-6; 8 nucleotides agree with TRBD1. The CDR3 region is CAISSSTGVDFYNSPLHF. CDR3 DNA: TGTGCCATCAGTAGCTCGACAGGGGTCGACTTCTATAATTCACCCCTCCACTTT.